The next 31 T cell receptor beta chains were all read from a single sample in a study of blood T cell repertoires in COVID-19. Here immunoSEQ multiplex PCR was the method, and the copy in TCRdb shows in-frame clones only, minus some. The sample shows 130,000 or so clones, about 80% of them seen only once. The sequenced material came from peripheral blood. The receptor source for this set is a man in his sixties with active or convalescent COVID-19.

The V gene is TRBV19, the J gene TRBJ1-6; TRBD1 is a possible D gene (6 bases). V was clipped by 9 bases and J by 9 bases, with 21 bases between them. Per germline, CDR1 LNHDA and CDR2 SQIVND (reference sequence). CDR3 size: 15 residues. CDR3 bases: TGTGCCAGCAGACAGGTGGGCAGGGGTTCTTCACCCCTCCACTTT. Protein: CASRQVGRGSSPLHF.

The rearrangement joins TRBV2 to TRBJ2-1; 8 bases map to TRBD1. Trimming removed 7 bases from V and 0 bases from J; junction bases left unmatched: 5. The germline CDR1 and CDR2 sequences are SNHLY and FYNNEI. The length of the CDR3 is 15 residues. The CDR3 DNA follows: TGTGCCAGCACCAAGACAGGGGACTCCTACAATGAGCAGTTCTTC. It encodes CASTKTGDSYNEQFF. Full variable domain (remainder filled in from reference TRBV2 and TRBJ2-1): EPEVTQTPSHQVTQMGQEVILRCVPISNHLYFYWYRQILGQKVEFLVSFYNNEISEKSEIFDDQFSVERPDGSNFTLKIRSTKLEDSAMYFCASTKTGDSYNEQFFGPGTRLTVL.

The chain employs TRBV27 and TRBJ2-7, with 11 bases that match TRBD2. The germline V gene has CDR1 MNHEY and CDR2 SMNVEV (reference sequence). The CDR3 spans 18 residues. The V segment lost 5 bases and the J segment 0 bases; nucleotides outside the gene matches: 12. The CDR3 DNA reads as TGTGCCAGCAGTCCCATACCGATACTAGCGGGAGTCTCCTACGAGCAGTACTTC. Translation: CASSPIPILAGVSYEQYF.

This chain's CDR3 is CASSPGLATYEQYF. Here the CDR3 DNA reads TGTGCCAGCTCACCGGGACTAGCCACTTACGAGCAGTACTTC. J is TRBJ2-7 and V is TRBV18; 9 bases are shared with TRBD2. The CDR3 length is 14 residues. V was pared by 3 bases and J by 4 bases, with 4 bases of the junction left unmatched. Germline CDR1 is KGHSH and CDR2 is LQKENI.

The CDR3, as DNA: TGTGCCAGCAGCCAAGATTTAACTAGCGCACAACAAGAGACCCAGTACTTC. This codes for CASSQDLTSAQQETQYF. This sequence joins TRBV3-1 (or the pseudogene TRBV3-2) and TRBJ2-5, with 7 bases that match TRBD2. The J segment lost 2 bases and the V segment lost 0 bases, leaving 9 bases of the junction unmatched. CDR3 length: 17 residues. Looked up from germline, CDR1 is LGHDT and CDR2 is YNNKEL (reference sequence).

The rearrangement uses TRBV29-1 and TRBJ2-7; 7 bases are shared with TRBD2. V lost 1 base, J lost 3 bases, and 0 bases stayed unmatched. This CDR3 has 12 residues. CDR1 is SQVTM, CDR2 ANQGSEA, per germline. Here the CDR3 reads CSVEGGGYEQYF. The CDR3 coding sequence is TGCAGCGTTGAAGGCGGGGGCTACGAGCAGTACTTC.

V gene TRBV4-3 combines with J gene TRBJ2-5; D uncertain. Germline-derived CDR1 and CDR2 are LGHNA and YSLEER. This CDR3 contains 14 residues. Trimming took off 0 bases at V and 7 bases at J, with 12 bases between the two ends. The CDR3 reads CASSQDRRPGTQYF. CDR3 bases: TGCGCCAGCAGCCAAGATCGCCGGCCGGGGACCCAGTACTTC.

The V and J genes are TRBV6-5 and TRBJ2-3; 11 positions match TRBD2. The CDR3 is made up of 16 amino acids. Unmatched junction bases numbered 0, after V lost 0 bases and J lost 1 base. Germline CDR1 reads MNHEY; CDR2 reads SVGAGI. Written as DNA, the CDR3 is TGTGCCAGCAGTTACTCGGGACTAGCGGGCACAGATACGCAGTATTTT. Its translation is CASSYSGLAGTDTQYF.

The genes are TRBV18 and TRBJ2-7; 9 bases match TRBD2. The trim removed 3 bases at V and 2 bases at J, leaving 8 bases unmatched. The V gene's germline CDR1 is KGHSH and CDR2 LQKENI. This CDR3 is built from 16 residues. The CDR3 bases are TGTGCCAGCTCACCGGCGCAGCGGGAGGCCCCCTACGAGCAGTACTTC. Translation: CASSPAQREAPYEQYF. The full variable domain, with the rest looked up from reference TRBV18 and TRBJ2-7, is NAGVMQNPRHLVRRRGQEARLRCSPMKGHSHVYWYRQLPEEGLKFMVYLQKENIIDESGMPKERFSAEFPKEGPSILRIQQVVRGDSAAYFCASSPAQREAPYEQYFGPGTRLTVT.

The V gene is TRBV6-1, the J gene TRBJ2-1; tentatively, D is TRBD2 (5 bases). Deletions cut 4 bases from V and 0 bases from J, with 13 bases between. CDR1 and CDR2 (germline): MNHNS, SASEGT. CDR3 length: 16 residues. CDR3 DNA: TGTGCCAGCAGTGTGTCGGGATCCTTCTCCTACAATGAGCAGTTCTTC. Translated: CASSVSGSFSYNEQFF.

The chain links TRBV28 to TRBJ1-1; D possibly corresponds to TRBD1 (5 bases). The V end was cut by 7 bases, the J end by 1 base, with 16 bases between. This CDR3 contains 15 residues. Germline loops: CDR1 MDHEN, CDR2 SYDVKM. This CDR3 is CASIIAGPGNTEAFF. As DNA, the CDR3 is TGTGCCAGCATCATTGCGGGGCCGGGGAACACTGAAGCTTTCTTT.

Written as DNA, the CDR3 is TGCGCCAGCAGAAATACAGGGGGAGTAACTGAAGCTTTCTTT. The encoded protein is CASRNTGGVTEAFF. V and J are TRBV5-1 and TRBJ1-1, with TRBD1 identical over 8 bases. CDR1 is SGHRS, CDR2 YFSETQ, per germline. Unmatched junction bases numbered 8, after V lost 5 bases and J lost 5 bases. This CDR3 is 14 amino acids long.

The genes are TRBV5-1 and TRBJ2-7, with D perhaps TRBD1 (6 bases). The CDR3 is 15 amino acids. Trimming took 9 bases from V and 1 from J, leaving 20 bases between them. Germline CDR1 reads SGHRS; CDR2 reads YFSETQ. CDR3 region: CATITRDTASYEQYF. The CDR3 DNA sequence: TGCGCCACCATAACCCGGGACACCGCTTCCTACGAGCAGTACTTC.

The chain recombines TRBV7-3 with TRBJ1-1, with 7 nucleotides matching TRBD1. V gave up 1 base and J gave up 4 bases; unmatched junction bases: 0. Germline V CDR1 and CDR2: SGHTA, FQGTGA. This CDR3 has 13 residues. The CDR3 sequence is CASSLRDSTEAFF. In DNA form, the CDR3 reads TGTGCCAGCAGCTTAAGGGACAGCACTGAAGCTTTCTTT.

The J gene is TRBJ1-4, the V gene TRBV7-9; weak D call: TRBD1 (6 bases). The CDR3 length is 13 residues. CDR1 and CDR2 (germline): SEHNR, FQNEAQ (reference sequence). Between the trimmed V and J ends, which lost 1 base and 9 bases, there was a span of 9 bases. The CDR3 protein is CASSLDREKKLFF. In nucleotides, the CDR3 is TGTGCCAGCAGCTTAGACAGGGAGAAAAAACTGTTTTTT.

J is TRBJ2-6 and V is TRBV15; 8 nucleotides align to TRBD1. From germline, CDR1 is LNHNV and CDR2 YYDKDF (reference sequence). CDR3 length equals 21 residues. The V segment lost 7 bases and the J segment 1 base; nucleotides outside the gene matches: 21. The CDR3 nucleotides read TGTGCCACCATCAGGACGGGACATGCGGGACAGGTTCCATCTGGGGCCAACGTCCTGACTTTC. The encoded protein is CATIRTGHAGQVPSGANVLTF.

This chain links TRBV4-1 with TRBJ2-3; 7 bases fit TRBD1. The CDR3 runs to 17 residues. J lost 1 base, V lost 2 bases, and 9 bases had no gene match. Germline V gene lookup returns CDR1 MGHRA and CDR2 YSYEKL. The CDR3 region has the DNA TGCGCCAGCAGCCAATCCAATACAGGGGACGGCACAGATACGCAGTATTTT. This codes for CASSQSNTGDGTDTQYF.

The V and J genes are TRBV28 and TRBJ2-1; perhaps TRBD2 as D (6 bases). Trimming stripped 7 bases from V and 1 base from J, with 20 bases between. CDR1 is MDHEN and CDR2 is SYDVKM in the germline V gene. The CDR3 sequence is 17 residues long. The CDR3 reads CASTQWASAVSYNEQFF. The CDR3 region has the DNA TGTGCCAGCACCCAGTGGGCTAGCGCAGTTTCCTACAATGAGCAGTTCTTC.

This clone was observed many times. The CDR3 sequence is CASSPTGQGVGYTF. Here the CDR3 DNA reads TGTGCCAGCAGCCCCACCGGACAGGGCGTTGGCTACACCTTC. The chain couples TRBV11-2 to TRBJ1-2; TRBD1 matches 8 bases. CDR1 SGHAT and CDR2 FQNNGV come from the germline V gene. V dropped 5 bases and J dropped 7; count of bases not matched to a gene: 9. The CDR3 has 14 amino acids.

This clone was seen a few times. This chain links TRBV27 with TRBJ1-2; the match to TRBD1 covers 7 bases. CDR1 is MNHEY, CDR2 SMNVEV, per germline (reference sequence). The CDR3 contains 14 residues. The V segment lost 8 bases and the J segment 4 bases; nucleotides outside the gene matches: 10. The CDR3 sequence: CASQQNRGSYGYTF. DNA for the CDR3: TGTGCCAGCCAACAAAACAGGGGTTCCTATGGCTACACCTTC.

V and J are TRBV7-2 and TRBJ1-1, with 8 bases matching TRBD1. Germline lookup yields CDR1 SGHTA and CDR2 FQGNSA. Trimming took 8 bases from V and 0 from J; bases not matched to a gene: 8. This CDR3 contains 15 residues. This CDR3 is CASSIQGVLNTEAFF. The CDR3 bases are TGTGCCAGCTCCATACAGGGGGTCTTGAACACTGAAGCTTTCTTT.

This chain links TRBV6-4 with TRBJ1-4; 9 nucleotides agree with TRBD1. Germline values: CDR1 MRHNA, CDR2 SNTAGT. This CDR3 spans 22 amino acids. With 2 bases clipped from V and 0 bases from J, the junction kept 19 bases outside the gene matches. CDR3 DNA: TGTGCCAGCAGTGACCCGGCGCTTAGAGGGACAGGGAGGGATCCAACTAATGAAAAACTGTTTTTT. Residues: CASSDPALRGTGRDPTNEKLFF.

The CDR3 nucleotides are TGTGCCAGTGCCACACGGGACATAATTCAGCCCCAGCATTTT. The encoded protein is CASATRDIIQPQHF. V gene TRBV19 combines with J gene TRBJ1-5, with D possibly being TRBD1 (6 bases). V lost 8 bases to trimming and J lost 6 bases, with 17 bases between them. CDR3 length: 14 residues. Germline values: CDR1 LNHDA, CDR2 SQIVND (reference sequence). Drawing the rest from reference TRBV19 and TRBJ1-5, the complete variable domain is DGGITQSPKYLFRKEGQNVTLSCEQNLNHDAMYWYRQDPGQGLRLIYYSQIVNDFQKGDIAEGYSVSREKKESFPLTVTSAQKNPTAFYLCASATRDIIQPQHFGDGTRLSIL.

This clone was seen just once. V usage is TRBV7-8 and J usage is TRBJ1-3; no clear D. The CDR3 has 12 residues. V dropped 5 bases and J dropped 4 bases, with 6 bases sitting between them. Per germline, CDR1 SGHVS and CDR2 FQNEAQ. The CDR3 coding sequence is TGTGCCAGCAGCCAACACGGAAACACCATATATTTT. It encodes CASSQHGNTIYF. The full variable domain, completed using reference TRBV7-8 and TRBJ1-3, is GAGVSQSPRYKVAKRGQDVALRCDPISGHVSLFWYQQALGQGPEFLTYFQNEAQLDKSGLPSDRFFAERPEGSVSTLKIQRTQQEDSAVYLCASSQHGNTIYFGEGSWLTVV.

This chain connects TRBV12-3 or TRBV12-4 to TRBJ1-6; D is ambiguous. The CDR3 covers 13 residues. Trimming left V 6 bases short and J 7 bases short, with 10 bases between. In nucleotides, the CDR3 is TGTGCCAGCAGCCGGGAGGCAAATTCACCCCTCCACTTT. The encoded protein is CASSREANSPLHF.

The rearrangement links TRBV14 to TRBJ1-5; 8 bases agree with TRBD1. Trimming cost V 1 base and J 4 bases; bases outside gene matches: 6. Per germline, CDR1 SGHDN and CDR2 FVKESK. The CDR3 consists of 16 residues. The CDR3 bases are TGTGCCAGCAGCCAAGGTGGGCAGGGGGCAAATCAGCCCCAGCATTTT. This translates into CASSQGGQGANQPQHF.

The chain joins TRBV28 to TRBJ2-1; 11 nucleotides align to TRBD2. The junction had 11 bases not matched to a gene; V was cut back by 10 bases and J by 6 bases. The CDR3 spans 15 residues. CDR1 MDHEN and CDR2 SYDVKM come from the germline V gene. CDR3: CATTSGTSGPNEQFF. As DNA, the CDR3 is TGTGCCACCACCTCCGGGACTAGCGGCCCCAATGAGCAGTTCTTC.

The gene calls are TRBV15 and TRBJ2-3; 8 bases agree with TRBD1. Looked up from germline, CDR1 is LNHNV and CDR2 is YYDKDF (reference sequence). The CDR3 consists of 15 residues. The junction had 5 bases not matched to a gene; V was cut back by 6 bases and J by 0 bases. As DNA, the CDR3 is TGTGCCACCAGAGGACAGGGCGCTAGCACAGATACGCAGTATTTT. Its protein product is CATRGQGASTDTQYF.

This chain joins TRBV5-1 and TRBJ2-1, with D possibly TRBD2 on 6 matching bases. The V gene's germline CDR1 is SGHRS and CDR2 YFSETQ. The CDR3 consists of 16 residues. Deletions cut 1 base from V and 8 bases from J, with 19 bases between. CDR3 nucleotide sequence: TGCGCCAGCAGCTTGAAGGAGTCGGGAGCTGCGGATGAGCAGTTCTTC. Translated, it gives CASSLKESGAADEQFF.

The chain carries TRBV15 and TRBJ1-2, with a tentative D call TRBD1 (5 bases). With 7 bases removed from V and 6 bases from J, the gap between germline ends came to 18 bases. CDR1 and CDR2 from the germline V gene are LNHNV and YYDKDF (reference sequence). The CDR3 sequence is 14 residues long. CDR3 sequence: CATKSSGRVDGYTF. The CDR3, as DNA: TGTGCCACCAAGTCCAGTGGCAGGGTAGATGGCTACACCTTC.

The CDR3 protein is CASRLRQGSDTGELFF. The CDR3 DNA reads as TGTGCCAGTAGGCTTAGACAGGGTAGTGACACCGGGGAGCTGTTTTTT. The V and J genes are TRBV19 and TRBJ2-2, with 7 bases fitting TRBD1. Germline lookup yields CDR1 LNHDA and CDR2 SQIVND (reference sequence). Trimming at V came to 6 bases and at J to 3 bases, leaving 10 bases not matched to a gene. The CDR3 extends over 16 amino acids.